This T cell receptor beta chain derives from a study of blood T cell repertoires in COVID-19. Study-level background: Acute and convalescent COVID-19 samples came from the United States, Italy and Spain. From T cells, B-cell-depleted T cells, or PBMCs came the material, which was cDNA or gDNA.

Sequencing used immunoSEQ multiplex PCR; TCRdb keeps in-frame clones, though not all of them. The sample lists about 290,000 clones, around 90% occurring once. Trimming took 0 bases from V and 6 from J; bases not matched to a gene: 7. The germline V gene encodes CDR1 SGDLS and CDR2 YYNGEE. The CDR3 extends over 16 amino acids. Participants had their cohort set by participant-reported clinical history. Either two negative PCRs, clearance, or symptom resolution qualified Cohort 3 donors as recovered. This TCR derives from a woman in her thirties or forties who had recovered from COVID-19. Sequencing was performed on PBMCs or T cells enriched from blood (not recorded which). The rearrangement joins TRBV9 to TRBJ1-2; 11 bases map to TRBD1. The CDR3 spells CASSVVGTGGRDGYTF. The DNA of the CDR3 is TGTGCCAGCAGCGTAGTAGGGACAGGGGGGCGAGATGGCTACACCTTC.